The source of this T cell receptor beta chain is a study of brain T cells in children with intractable seizures. The study's findings and limits: Patients' HCMV serostatus was unknown; virus specificity rests on CDR3 similarity alone. Pre- and post-surgery blood differed in depth, so pre-surgery absences may be undersampling.

Clones were sequenced by immunoSEQ multiplex PCR, and TCRdb holds only the in-frame ones, with some missing. The table includes about 64,000 clones, 95% to 97% detected once. The germline V and J ends were trimmed by 3 bases and 4 bases, with 30 bases remaining between them. The length of the CDR3 is 20 residues. Germline V gene sequence: CDR1 MDHEN, CDR2 SYDVKM. For this clone: Its antigen is unidentified.

The sequenced cases were selected for having the highest brain T cell transcript signatures. Pre-surgery treatment included at least one anti-epileptic drug. This TCR was sampled from a boy in the first two years of life with focal cortical dysplasia and intractable seizures. This sample comprised peripheral blood, obtained at surgery. The rearrangement links TRBV28 to TRBJ2-5; possibly TRBD2 for D (6 bases). In nucleotides, the CDR3 is TGTGCCAGCAGTTTCTTTTCGTCCCCACGGTGGAGGGGAGAGGGAGAGACCCAGTACTTC. This codes for CASSFFSSPRWRGEGETQYF.